The next 32 T cell receptor beta chains were all read from a single sample in a study of breast tumors, draining lymph nodes, adjacent tissues. The lymph nodes were axillary draining lymph nodes from breast cancer patients. TCRdb reprocessed the multiplex PCR reads with MiXCR, giving one entry per CDR3 protein. The table records around 140,000 distinct CDR3 sequences, approximately 20% of them present only once. The specimen was axillary lymph node tissue. These receptors were collected from a female donor with breast cancer. Some clones in this sample may be carry-over from other donors' samples.

This clonotype has at least ten counts. V is TRBV12-3 or TRBV12-4 and J is TRBJ1-6; D is unclear. This CDR3 is 12 amino acids long. V lost 4 bases and J lost 8, with 6 bases in between. This CDR3 is CASSSQYSPLHF. CDR3 nucleotide sequence: TGTGCCAGCAGTTCCCAATATTCACCCCTCCACTTT.

This clonotype was counted a few times. The V gene is TRBV6-5, the J gene TRBJ2-3; 14 bases fit TRBD2. Trimming cost V 6 bases and J 0 bases; bases outside gene matches: 20. CDR3 length equals 22 residues. The germline gives CDR1 MNHEY, CDR2 SVGAGI. Here the CDR3 DNA reads TGTGCCAGCAGGGAGGCGGGACTAGCGGGAGCCCGTATACCCCTTAGCACAGATACGCAGTATTTT. This sequence encodes CASREAGLAGARIPLSTDTQYF.

This clonotype was recorded at least ten times. The chain links TRBV12-3 or TRBV12-4 to TRBJ2-1; maybe TRBD2 (5 bases). The CDR3 sequence is 15 residues long. Trimming shortened V by 5 bases and J by 7 bases, and 18 bases separated the two germline ends. The CDR3 DNA is TGTGCCAGCAGTCAAGGAGGTGTCGTGTTGAATGAGCAGTTCTTC. It is translated as CASSQGGVVLNEQFF.

This clonotype was detected ten times or more. This chain joins TRBV10-3 and TRBJ2-1; 13 bases match TRBD2. J was trimmed by 6 bases and V by 8 bases; bases with no gene match: 4. The CDR3 is made up of 14 amino acids. Germline CDR1 reads ENHRY; CDR2 reads SYGVKD. CDR3 region: CAIGGLAGVNEQFF. The CDR3, as DNA: TGTGCCATCGGCGGACTAGCGGGAGTCAATGAGCAGTTCTTC.

The sample holds many counts of this clonotype. The V call is TRBV10-3, the J call TRBJ2-6; D unclear. This CDR3 comprises 15 residues. From germline, CDR1 is ENHRY and CDR2 SYGVKD. V was cut by 3 bases and J by 4 bases, with 10 bases left in between. The CDR3 spells CAISDIVGGANVLTF. DNA of the CDR3: TGTGCCATCAGTGATATCGTGGGAGGGGCCAACGTCCTGACTTTC.

This clonotype has a handful of counts. V gene TRBV12-3 or TRBV12-4 combines with J gene TRBJ2-1; no definite D call. The CDR3 contains 11 residues. Trimming removed 6 bases at V and 8 bases at J, with 8 bases between. CDR3 DNA: TGTGCCAGCAGGAAAGCTTATGAGCAGTTCTTC. Translated: CASRKAYEQFF.

The chain recombines TRBV6-2 or TRBV6-3 with TRBJ2-7, with 10 bases matching TRBD2. The CDR3 has 15 residues. Trimming cost V 5 bases and J 0 bases; bases outside gene matches: 4. Germline-derived CDR1 and CDR2 are MNHEY and SVGEGT. The DNA for the CDR3 is TGTGCCAGCAGTACAACTAGCGGGAACTCCTACGAGCAGTACTTC. This gives the protein CASSTTSGNSYEQYF.

The table lists this clonotype with many counts. As DNA, the CDR3 is TGTGCCAGCAGTTTTGCGGGAGCCGGGGGGGCGACGCAGTATTTT. Translating gives CASSFAGAGGATQYF. V gene TRBV28 combines with J gene TRBJ2-3, with TRBD2 identical over 8 bases. The CDR3 consists of 15 residues. Per the germline V gene, CDR1 is MDHEN and CDR2 is SYDVKM. V lost 3 bases to trimming and J lost 9 bases; unmatched junction nucleotides: 11.

This clonotype occurred many times. Mismatch with germline at one junction end may stem from a read error. The V gene is TRBV11-3, the J gene TRBJ1-4; D is perhaps TRBD1 (6 bases). The CDR3 is 16 residues long. CDR1 SGHNT and CDR2 YENEEA come from the germline V gene. The DNA of the CDR3 is TGTGCCAGCAGCTTAGGTTCCGGGACATCGAATGGAAAACTGTTTTTT. As protein: CASSLGSGTSNGKLFF.

V gene TRBV28 combines with J gene TRBJ2-7; D not resolved. The CDR3 extends over 14 amino acids. With 7 bases removed from V and 3 bases from J, the gap between germline ends came to 16 bases. Germline V lookup: CDR1 MDHEN, CDR2 SYDVKM. The chain's CDR3 is CASTLGGSLYEQYF. CDR3 in DNA: TGTGCCAGCACCCTCGGCGGATCCCTCTACGAGCAGTACTTC.

This clonotype was observed a single time. With a much larger clone just one base away, this may be a read error. V is TRBV19 and J is TRBJ2-3, with TRBD2 identical over 11 bases. Germline CDR1 and CDR2: LNHDA and SQIVND (reference sequence). The CDR3 has 15 amino acids. J was trimmed by 5 bases and V by 11 bases; bases with no gene match: 12. In nucleotides, the CDR3 is TGTGCCGGTAAGGGCACTAGCGGGAGAGGAGATACGCAGTATTTT. It translates to CAGKGTSGRGDTQYF.

Ten or more counts support this clonotype. At one boundary the junction diverges from the germline segment, which might be a read error. This chain joins TRBV18 and TRBJ2-7; 8 nucleotides line up with TRBD1. Germline-derived CDR1 and CDR2 are KGHSH and LQKENI. There are 14 residues in the CDR3. As DNA, the CDR3 is TGTGCCAGCTCCCCACAGGGGGTAGAGTACGAGCAGTACTTC. Protein sequence: CASSPQGVEYEQYF.

This clonotype was counted many times. The chain recombines TRBV20-1 with TRBJ2-7; TRBD2 is a possible D gene (5 bases). With 3 bases removed from V and 3 bases from J, the gap between germline ends came to 15 bases. Germline V gene lookup returns CDR1 DFQATT and CDR2 SNEGSKA (reference sequence). CDR3 length equals 14 residues. CDR3 bases: TGCAGTGCTAGGAAAACTAGTCGGGTCTACGAGCAGTACTTC. Translation gives CSARKTSRVYEQYF.

The chain combines TRBV5-8 with TRBJ1-2; D unresolved. This CDR3 has 14 residues. Looked up from germline, CDR1 is SGHTS and CDR2 is YDEGEE. The V end was cut by 2 bases, the J end by 6 bases, with 14 bases between. CDR3 nucleotides: TGTGCCAGCAGCTTAACACCGAGCAACCATGGCTACACCTTC. This sequence encodes CASSLTPSNHGYTF.

This clonotype was seen ten or more times. The CDR3 DNA sequence: TGTGCCAGCAGTGAGCTGGGGCTAGTCAATGAGCAGTTCTTC. Its protein product is CASSELGLVNEQFF. V gene TRBV2 combines with J gene TRBJ2-1; a possible D gene is TRBD1 (5 bases). Germline V gene data show CDR1 as SNHLY and CDR2 as FYNNEI. Trimming cost V 3 bases and J 6 bases, with 12 bases left between them. The CDR3 sequence is 14 residues long. The full variable domain, in which reference TRBV2 and TRBJ2-1 provide the parts outside the CDR3, is EPEVTQTPSHQVTQMGQEVILRCVPISNHLYFYWYRQILGQKVEFLVSFYNNEISEKSEIFDDQFSVERPDGSNFTLKIRSTKLEDSAMYFCASSELGLVNEQFFGPGTRLTVL.

This clonotype appeared many times. The V and J genes are TRBV6-6 and TRBJ2-7, with D unresolved. Germline loops: CDR1 MNHNY, CDR2 SVGAGI (reference sequence). There are 15 residues in the CDR3. Trimming stripped 3 bases from V and 4 bases from J, with 16 bases between. CDR3 residues: CASSYSPPQRYEQYF. Written as DNA, the CDR3 is TGTGCCAGCAGTTATTCCCCACCACAGAGATACGAGCAGTACTTC.

Points on this clonotype: This may be a read error, as it is one base from a much larger clone. Given the absence of the conserved phenylalanine or tryptophan at the CDR3 end, a read error is likely. The chain employs TRBV19 and TRBJ1-6; 8 positions match TRBD1. The CDR3 extends over 14 amino acids. V gave up 7 bases and J gave up 7 bases; unmatched junction bases: 6. CDR1 and CDR2 from the germline V gene are LNHDA and SQIVND (reference sequence). CDR3 loop: CASNGQGGNSPLHS. The DNA of the CDR3 is TGTGCCAGTAATGGACAGGGTGGCAATTCACCCCTCCACTCT.

This clonotype has more than one count but fewer than ten. The chain has TRBV19 and TRBJ2-5, with a tentative D call TRBD2 (5 bases). Germline V gene lookup returns CDR1 LNHDA and CDR2 SQIVND (reference sequence). This CDR3 spans 9 amino acids. The CDR3 loop reads CATNETQYF. As DNA, the CDR3 is TGTGCGACTAATGAGACCCAGTACTTC.

This clonotype showed up many times. This chain joins TRBV5-1 and TRBJ2-2; D is unclear. The germline V and J ends were trimmed by 1 base and 6 bases, with 10 bases remaining between them. From germline, CDR1 is SGHRS and CDR2 YFSETQ. There are 14 residues in the CDR3. The CDR3 DNA follows: TGCGCCAGCAGCTTGTCTCCGGCGGCCGGGGAGCTGTTTTTT. Translating gives CASSLSPAAGELFF. Drawing the rest from reference TRBV5-1 and TRBJ2-2, the complete variable domain is KAGVTQTPRYLIKTRGQQVTLSCSPISGHRSVSWYQQTPGQGLQFLFEYFSETQRNKGNFPGRFSGRQFSNSRSEMNVSTLELGDSALYLCASSLSPAAGELFFGEGSRLTVL.

Concerning this clonotype: With a much larger clone just one base away, this may be a read error. This likely comes from a read error, as the CDR3 has no conserved phenylalanine or tryptophan at its end. This chain uses TRBV27 with TRBJ2-7; TRBD1 matches 9 bases. This CDR3 is built from 14 residues. The germline V gene encodes CDR1 MNHEY and CDR2 SMNVEV (reference sequence). The V segment lost 8 bases and the J segment 4 bases; nucleotides outside the gene matches: 9. CDR3 amino acids: CASGRDREMYEQYL. CDR3 nucleotides: TGTGCCAGCGGCCGGGACAGGGAGATGTACGAGCAGTACCTC.

V gene TRBV5-6 combines with J gene TRBJ1-4, with 10 bases lining up with TRBD1. Unmatched junction bases numbered 5, after V lost 4 bases and J lost 5 bases. Germline loops: CDR1 SGHDT, CDR2 YYEEEE. CDR3 length equals 15 residues. CDR3 bases: TGTGCCAGCAGCCGCAGGACAGGGGGAAATGAAAAACTGTTTTTT. This codes for CASSRRTGGNEKLFF.

V gene TRBV27 combines with J gene TRBJ1-5; weak D call: TRBD1 (6 bases). Deletions cut 3 bases from V and 3 bases from J, with 12 bases between. The CDR3 runs to 15 residues. Germline V gene lookup returns CDR1 MNHEY and CDR2 SMNVEV (reference sequence). CDR3 residues: CASSFIGGNNQPQHF. As DNA, the CDR3 is TGTGCCAGCAGTTTTATAGGGGGTAACAATCAGCCCCAGCATTTT.

Many counts were recorded for this clonotype. V is TRBV15 and J is TRBJ1-4; D ambiguous. Trimming left V 0 bases short and J 5 bases short, with 10 bases between. CDR3 size: 15 residues. The germline V gene encodes CDR1 LNHNV and CDR2 YYDKDF (reference sequence). This CDR3 is CATSRDRSANEKLFF. The CDR3 nucleotides are TGTGCCACCAGCAGAGACAGAAGCGCGAATGAAAAACTGTTTTTT.

Ten or more counts support this clonotype. This rearrangement joins TRBV6-1 to TRBJ1-5, with D tentatively TRBD1 (6 bases). V gave up 4 bases and J gave up 0 bases, with 16 bases separating them. Germline V gene lookup returns CDR1 MNHNS and CDR2 SASEGT. CDR3 length: 17 residues. CDR3 sequence: CASSGTAFLYSNQPQHF. The CDR3 DNA reads as TGTGCCAGCAGTGGGACAGCTTTTCTATATAGCAATCAGCCCCAGCATTTT.

Regarding this clonotype: This clone may be a read error of a much larger clone one base away. The rearrangement joins TRBV5-6 to TRBJ2-2; weak D call: TRBD1 (6 bases). Trimming removed 4 bases from V and 4 bases from J, with 14 bases in between. The CDR3 is 15 residues long. Per germline, CDR1 SGHDT and CDR2 YYEEEE. The CDR3, as DNA: TGTGCCAGCAGCCCCGGACAGCGTGTCACCGGGGAGCTGTTTTTT. This codes for CASSPGQRVTGELFF.

This clonotype was detected only a few times. J is TRBJ2-7 and V is TRBV27; D not resolved. Germline V gene data show CDR1 as MNHEY and CDR2 as SMNVEV (reference sequence). The CDR3 sequence is 14 residues long. The V end lost 3 bases, the J end lost 6 bases, and 15 bases lay between the germline ends. The CDR3 DNA reads TGTGCCAGCAGTTTGTCCCTAGAAATTGGCGAGCAGTACTTC. Protein: CASSLSLEIGEQYF.

This chain uses TRBV2 with TRBJ1-1; no reliable D call. Deletions cut 3 bases from V and 4 bases from J, with 15 bases between. The CDR3 has 15 residues. Germline-derived CDR1 and CDR2 are SNHLY and FYNNEI. CDR3 amino acids: CASSERFSVGTEAFF. The CDR3 DNA sequence: TGTGCCAGCAGTGAGCGATTTTCCGTGGGCACTGAAGCTTTCTTT.

Details on this clonotype: This may be a read error: a much more frequent sequence differs by one nucleotide. This chain links TRBV20-1 with TRBJ1-2, with TRBD1 identical over 9 bases. The length of the CDR3 is 14 residues. Germline V lookup: CDR1 DFQATT, CDR2 SNEGSKA (reference sequence). The DNA for the CDR3 is TGCAGTGCTAGGGGGACAGGGTGGGACTATGGCTGCACCTTC. Translation gives CSARGTGWDYGCTF.

A single count supports this clonotype. V usage is TRBV9 and J usage is TRBJ2-5; 7 bases fit TRBD1. The CDR3 is 14 amino acids. Unmatched junction bases numbered 5, after V lost 3 bases and J lost 3 bases. The germline V gene encodes CDR1 SGDLS and CDR2 YYNGEE. In DNA, the CDR3 is TGTGCCAGCAGCGGCCGGGACAGTGAAGAGACCCAGTACTTC. Its protein is CASSGRDSEETQYF.

This chain joins TRBV5-1 and TRBJ1-3; no firm D call. The germline gives CDR1 SGHRS, CDR2 YFSETQ. V shed 4 bases and J shed 7 bases, with 12 bases lying between them. CDR3 size: 13 residues. In DNA, the CDR3 is TGCGCCAGCAGCGCCTGGACGGGGAACACCATATATTTT. Its protein is CASSAWTGNTIYF.

The genes are TRBV19 and TRBJ2-4; 7 bases map to TRBD1. Germline CDR1 reads LNHDA; CDR2 reads SQIVND (reference sequence). The junction had 5 bases not matched to a gene; V was cut back by 6 bases and J by 6 bases. CDR3 length: 13 amino acids. The CDR3 protein is CASRDRWGNIQYF. CDR3 DNA sequence: TGTGCCAGTAGGGACAGGTGGGGAAACATTCAGTACTTC.

Points on this clonotype: This may come from a read error, since a much larger clone is one base off. The chain carries TRBV14 and TRBJ2-1, with D unclear. The CDR3 sequence is 15 residues long. Germline V gene data show CDR1 as SGHDN and CDR2 as FVKESK. The CDR3 reads CVSSPTTFSYNEQFF. CDR3 in DNA: TGTGTCAGCAGCCCAACGACCTTCTCCTACAATGAGCAGTTCTTC.